Presented here are 15 T cell receptor beta chains from one specimen sequenced in a study of shared clonotypes between healthy human individuals. Libraries were prepared by immunoSEQ multiplex PCR; TCRdb keeps only in-frame clonotypes and omits some of them. The sample carries around 1,900,000 clones, 93% recorded once. The naive CD8 subset, CD45RO-negative cells positively selected for CCR7, excluded terminally differentiated effector memory CD45RA+ cells. The sample taken for sequencing was naive CD8+ T cells from PBMCs. The source is a man aged 18 to 35 in good health. Some clones in this sample may be carry-over from other donors' samples.

The V call is TRBV28, the J call TRBJ1-5; no clear D gene. This CDR3 spans 16 amino acids. V was cut by 1 base and J by 4 bases, with 14 bases left in between. CDR1 is MDHEN and CDR2 is SYDVKM in the germline V gene. CDR3 DNA sequence: TGTGCCAGCAGTTTATCTGTCTCTATTGGGAATCAGCCCCAGCATTTT. Its protein is CASSLSVSIGNQPQHF.

The V and J genes are TRBV5-6 and TRBJ2-7; tentatively, D is TRBD2 (6 bases). Germline lookup yields CDR1 SGHDT and CDR2 YYEEEE. Trimming pared 3 bases from V and 0 bases from J, leaving 10 bases between. The CDR3 sequence is 14 residues long. In DNA form, the CDR3 reads TGTGCCAGCAGCTATAGCGGTAGCTCCTACGAGCAGTACTTC. This encodes CASSYSGSSYEQYF.

The chain recombines TRBV4-1 with TRBJ2-5, with 15 nucleotides matching TRBD2. The CDR3 loop spans 16 amino acids. Germline CDR1 and CDR2: MGHRA and YSYEKL. The junction had 3 bases not matched to a gene; V was cut back by 2 bases and J by 5 bases. CDR3 protein: CASSQPGTSGRETQYF. As DNA, the CDR3 is TGCGCCAGCAGCCAACCCGGGACTAGCGGGAGGGAGACCCAGTACTTC.

The rearrangement joins TRBV7-9 to TRBJ2-1, with TRBD1 matching 8 bases. With 3 bases clipped from V and 2 bases from J, the junction kept 3 bases outside the gene matches. The length of the CDR3 is 15 residues. The germline gives CDR1 SEHNR, CDR2 FQNEAQ (reference sequence). DNA of the CDR3: TGTGCCAGCAGCTTCGCGACAGGGGCCTACAATGAGCAGTTCTTC. This encodes CASSFATGAYNEQFF. The whole variable domain, filled in from reference TRBV7-9 and TRBJ2-1, reads DTGVSQNPRHKITKRGQNVTFRCDPISEHNRLYWYRQTLGQGPEFLTYFQNEAQLEKSRLLSDRFSAERPKGSFSTLEIQRTEQGDSAMYLCASSFATGAYNEQFFGPGTRLTVL.

V usage is TRBV11-2 and J usage is TRBJ2-2; D is unclear. The CDR3 consists of 17 residues. The V gene lost 1 base and the J gene lost 0 bases, with 12 bases spanning the gap. Germline V gene data show CDR1 as SGHAT and CDR2 as FQNNGV. The CDR3 loop is CASSLGYDLTNTGELFF. For the CDR3, the DNA is TGTGCCAGCAGCTTAGGATATGATTTAACGAACACCGGGGAGCTGTTTTTT.

V is TRBV27 and J is TRBJ2-7; 10 nucleotides line up with TRBD2. The V gene's germline CDR1 is MNHEY and CDR2 SMNVEV (reference sequence). The V segment lost 5 bases and the J segment 2 bases; nucleotides outside the gene matches: 6. The CDR3 spans 15 residues. CDR3 loop: CASSTKLAGTYEQYF. The CDR3 DNA sequence: TGTGCCAGCAGTACTAAACTAGCGGGGACCTACGAGCAGTACTTC.

V and J are TRBV27 and TRBJ2-3; weak D call: TRBD2 (6 bases). Trimming took 5 bases from V and 5 from J, leaving 14 bases between them. This CDR3 spans 14 amino acids. Germline assignment: CDR1 MNHEY and CDR2 SMNVEV (reference sequence). CDR3 bases: TGTGCCAGCAGTGAACGGGAGTTGGTAGATACGCAGTATTTT. Translation: CASSERELVDTQYF.

The chain combines TRBV27 with TRBJ2-1; D ambiguous. The CDR3 length is 16 residues. From germline, CDR1 is MNHEY and CDR2 SMNVEV (reference sequence). The V and J ends lost 7 bases and 6 bases respectively, with 22 bases between them. CDR3 nucleotide sequence: TGTGCCAGCACCAGTCTCAGGTTCGGCATAGGCAATGAGCAGTTCTTC. Its protein product is CASTSLRFGIGNEQFF.

The V call is TRBV9, the J call TRBJ2-7; TRBD2 matches at 9 bases. From germline, CDR1 is SGDLS and CDR2 YYNGEE. Trimming at V came to 0 bases and at J to 5 bases, leaving 3 bases not matched to a gene. The CDR3 has 14 residues. CDR3 nucleotides: TGTGCCAGCAGCGTAGGCGGGAGGGCCCACGAGCAGTACTTC. The encoded protein is CASSVGGRAHEQYF.

J is TRBJ2-3 and V is TRBV5-6; D uncertain. The V end was cut by 2 bases, the J end by 1 base, with 11 bases between. Germline V gene lookup returns CDR1 SGHDT and CDR2 YYEEEE. The CDR3 is 15 residues long. CDR3: CASSFLAERTDTQYF. CDR3 nucleotides: TGTGCCAGCAGCTTCTTGGCAGAGCGCACAGATACGCAGTATTTT.

The CDR3 DNA reads TGTGCCAGCAGTTCCTTTAGCGGGAGGGCCGTATACAATGAGCAGTTCTTC. This translates into CASSSFSGRAVYNEQFF. V and J are TRBV27 and TRBJ2-1, with 11 bases lining up with TRBD2. The V gene's germline CDR1 is MNHEY and CDR2 SMNVEV (reference sequence). The trim removed 4 bases at V and 4 bases at J, leaving 9 bases unmatched. CDR3 length equals 17 residues.

A note on this clone: This sample also contains other DNA sequences that code for the same CDR3. The chain combines TRBV7-9 with TRBJ2-7, with D possibly being TRBD2 (5 bases). Germline CDR1 and CDR2: SEHNR and FQNEAQ (reference sequence). V was clipped by 3 bases and J by 5 bases, with 8 bases between them. The CDR3 spans 12 residues. The CDR3 here is CASSFGLDEQYF. In DNA form, the CDR3 reads TGTGCCAGCAGCTTCGGACTTGACGAGCAGTACTTC.

To note about this clone: The identical CDR3 is also encoded by other nucleotide sequences in the sample. This chain connects TRBV6-5 to TRBJ2-7, with D perhaps TRBD1 (5 bases). The CDR3 totals 13 residues. The germline V and J ends were trimmed by 2 bases and 0 bases, with 5 bases remaining between them. Per the germline V gene, CDR1 is MNHEY and CDR2 is SVGAGI. The CDR3 here is CASSYQGSYEQYF. The CDR3 region has the DNA TGTGCCAGCAGTTACCAGGGCTCCTACGAGCAGTACTTC.

The chain links TRBV27 to TRBJ2-7; D is possibly TRBD1 (6 bases). Germline V lookup: CDR1 MNHEY, CDR2 SMNVEV (reference sequence). The CDR3 is 16 amino acids. Deletions cut 5 bases from V and 4 bases from J, with 21 bases between. The CDR3 protein is CASSTIYVGGVYEQYF. The CDR3 DNA sequence: TGTGCCAGCAGTACCATATACGTAGGGGGTGTGTACGAGCAGTACTTC.

The V and J genes are TRBV5-1 and TRBJ2-7; a weak D match, TRBD1 (5 bases). V lost 0 bases, J lost 2 bases, and 12 bases lay in between. This CDR3 comprises 15 residues. Looked up from germline, CDR1 is SGHRS and CDR2 is YFSETQ. CDR3 amino acids: CASSLAQGAAYEQYF. In DNA form, the CDR3 reads TGCGCCAGCAGCTTGGCCCAAGGGGCCGCCTACGAGCAGTACTTC.